This TCR beta chain was identified during a study of tumor-infiltrating lymphocytes in oesophageal squamous cell carcinoma. TCRdb re-called the PCR reads with MiXCR, one entry per CDR3 protein. The table records approximately 18,000 distinct CDR3 sequences, about 42% of them present only once. The sample holds many counts of this clonotype. CDR3 length equals 15 residues. Germline values: CDR1 SGHTA, CDR2 FQGNSA. V was clipped by 6 bases and J by 0 bases; unmatched bases: 2. Material for sequencing was normal esophageal tissue next to the tumor. The chain has TRBV7-2 and TRBJ2-3; 11 nucleotides align to TRBD2. This clonotype was obtained from a female donor with esophageal squamous cell carcinoma. The CDR3 sequence: CASRRTSGSTDTQYF. DNA for the CDR3: TGTGCCAGCAGGCGGACTAGCGGGAGCACAGATACGCAGTATTTT.